This is a list of T cell receptor beta chains from one sample in a study of T cell responses to AZD1222 COVID-19 vaccine. Data came from immunoSEQ multiplex PCR; TCRdb stores just in-frame clones and leaves some out. There are about 94,000 clones in the sample; about 88% occur only once, and about an eighth lies in the top ten. This specimen consisted of peripheral blood, obtained on day 0 of AZD1222 vaccination. Receptors originate from an adult in good health. Each CDR3 is given with its conserved first and last residue. The D gene is left open where the match is weak. Clone size is shown for a subset of rows, as once, few, many or a class of expanded clone.

abundance,j_gene,v_gene,d_gene,len,CDR3aa,CDR3nt
NA,TRBJ2-7,TRBV24-1,NA,13,CATSDPGSSRQYF,TGTGCCACCAGTGATCCGGGTTCTTCAAGGCAGTACTTC
NA,TRBJ2-2,TRBV6-5,NA,14,CASRPGPNTGELFF,TGTGCCAGCAGACCCGGGCCCAACACCGGGGAGCTGTTTTTT
once,TRBJ2-3,TRBV29-1,NA,14,CSPLAWDSTDTQYF,TGCAGCCCCCTTGCCTGGGACAGCACAGATACGCAGTATTTT
NA,TRBJ2-1,TRBV7-3,TRBD2,16,CASSPAGGQNYNEQFF,TGTGCCAGCAGCCCTGCGGGGGGGCAAAACTACAATGAGCAGTTCTTC
NA,TRBJ1-3,TRBV5-1,NA,13,CASSWDPGNTIYF,TGCGCCAGCAGCTGGGACCCTGGAAACACCATATATTTT
NA,TRBJ2-5,TRBV6-6,TRBD1,15,CASSLAGQGQETQYF,TGTGCCAGCAGTTTGGCAGGACAGGGGCAAGAGACCCAGTACTTC
NA,TRBJ2-2,TRBV12-3/TRBV12-4,NA,13,CASSLLVAGELFF,TGTGCCAGCAGTTTACTAGTGGCCGGGGAGCTGTTTTTT
few,TRBJ1-6,TRBV2,NA,14,CASSVGSYNSPLHF,TGTGCCAGCAGCGTTGGCTCCTATAATTCACCCCTCCACTTT
NA,TRBJ1-5,TRBV12-5,TRBD1,14,CASGLGQGGQPQHF,TGTGCTAGTGGCCTTGGACAGGGAGGTCAGCCCCAGCATTTT
NA,TRBJ1-4,TRBV6-1,TRBD1,15,CASSENGQGNEKLFF,TGTGCCAGCAGTGAAAACGGACAGGGGAATGAAAAACTGTTTTTT
NA,TRBJ2-7,TRBV6-2/TRBV6-3,TRBD1,16,CASSYGQAYTAHEQYF,TGTGCCAGCAGTTATGGACAGGCTTACACAGCTCACGAGCAGTACTTC
NA,TRBJ2-5,TRBV2,NA,13,CASSRTGQETQYF,TGTGCCAGCAGTAGGACCGGACAAGAGACCCAGTACTTC
NA,TRBJ1-1,TRBV5-8,NA,16,CASSLPRRGVGTEAFF,TGTGCCAGCAGCTTACCGCGAAGGGGTGTGGGCACTGAAGCTTTCTTT
NA,TRBJ2-5,TRBV19,TRBD2,17,CASSADGWRGGRETQYF,TGTGCCAGTAGTGCCGATGGTTGGCGGGGGGGTCGAGAGACCCAGTACTTC
NA,TRBJ1-1,TRBV6-5,NA,13,CASGETMNTEAFF,TGTGCCAGCGGCGAGACAATGAACACTGAAGCTTTCTTT
NA,TRBJ1-2,TRBV30,NA,15,CAWSAPGRQIYGYTF,TGTGCCTGGAGCGCTCCCGGGAGACAGATATATGGCTACACCTTC
NA,TRBJ2-2,TRBV30,TRBD2,13,CASRGEFTGELFF,TGTGCCTCGCGGGGGGAGTTCACCGGGGAGCTGTTTTTT
NA,TRBJ1-6,TRBV3-1/TRBV3-2,TRBD1,15,CASSPGQADNSPLHF,TGTGCCAGCAGCCCCGGACAGGCGGACAATTCACCCCTCCACTTT
NA,TRBJ2-7,TRBV29-1,NA,12,CSVDTSPGEQYF,TGCAGCGTTGATACTTCCCCCGGAGAGCAGTACTTC
once,TRBJ2-5,TRBV12-5,TRBD2,12,CASGQAGGTQYF,TGTGCTAGTGGCCAAGCGGGGGGGACCCAGTACTTC
NA,TRBJ2-5,TRBV5-1,TRBD1,14,CASSPRQGQETQYF,TGCGCCAGCAGCCCAAGACAGGGGCAAGAGACCCAGTACTTC
NA,TRBJ2-7,TRBV18,NA,16,CASGGADQRVIGEQYF,TGTGCCAGCGGAGGCGCCGACCAGCGGGTTATCGGCGAGCAGTACTTC
NA,TRBJ2-7,TRBV19,TRBD1,14,CASSRTGDSYEQYF,TGTGCCAGTAGCCGGACAGGGGACTCCTACGAGCAGTACTTC
NA,TRBJ1-1,TRBV7-6,NA,15,CASSWGGGLNTEAFF,TGTGCCAGCAGCTGGGGAGGGGGACTGAACACTGAAGCTTTCTTT
NA,TRBJ1-4,TRBV28,NA,15,CASSSRGSPNEKLFF,TGTGCCAGCAGTTCAAGGGGGTCTCCTAATGAAAAACTGTTTTTT
NA,TRBJ2-1,TRBV7-9,TRBD1,17,CASSRPGTGNGLGEQFF,TGTGCCAGCAGCCGTCCCGGGACAGGGAATGGGCTGGGTGAGCAGTTCTTC
NA,TRBJ2-5,TRBV19,TRBD1,14,CASSIGTGGETQYF,TGTGCCAGTAGTATTGGGACAGGAGGGGAGACCCAGTACTTC
NA,TRBJ1-4,TRBV28,NA,13,CASIGGFPEKLFF,TGTGCCAGTATCGGGGGCTTCCCCGAAAAACTGTTTTTT
NA,TRBJ1-2,TRBV7-2,NA,16,CASSWGAGEVLGGYTF,TGTGCCAGCAGCTGGGGGGCAGGGGAAGTGCTCGGCGGCTACACCTTC
NA,TRBJ2-3,TRBV5-4,NA,16,CASSPDRDLGTDTQYF,TGTGCCAGCAGCCCCGACCGGGACCTCGGCACAGATACGCAGTATTTT
NA,TRBJ2-3,TRBV11-2,NA,14,CASSPGLDTDTQYF,TGTGCCAGCAGCCCAGGGCTCGACACAGATACGCAGTATTTT
NA,TRBJ2-3,TRBV7-2,TRBD2,17,CASSLASRLAGTDTQYF,TGTGCCAGCAGCTTAGCGTCCCGACTAGCGGGGACAGATACGCAGTATTTT
NA,TRBJ1-4,TRBV7-2,TRBD1,15,CASSQPGQINEKLFF,TGTGCCAGCAGCCAACCGGGACAGATTAATGAAAAACTGTTTTTT
once,TRBJ1-1,TRBV6-2/TRBV6-3,NA,12,CASSYWSTEAFF,TGTGCCAGCAGTTATTGGTCAACCGAAGCTTTCTTT
once,TRBJ1-1,TRBV13,NA,13,CASSPTVNTEAFF,TGTGCCAGCAGCCCGACAGTGAACACTGAAGCTTTCTTT
NA,TRBJ1-4,TRBV4-1,NA,19,CASSQDNTFTLSTNEKLFF,TGCGCCAGCAGCCAAGATAACACCTTCACCCTCTCAACTAATGAAAAACTGTTTTTT
once,TRBJ1-6,TRBV19,NA,15,CASQRASSYNSPLHF,TGTGCCTCCCAGAGGGCAAGCTCCTATAATTCACCCCTCCACTTT
NA,TRBJ2-2,TRBV19,TRBD1,12,CASSRGIGELFF,TGTGCCAGTAGCAGGGGGATCGGGGAGCTGTTTTTT
NA,TRBJ1-1,TRBV18,NA,14,CASSPMGGETEAFF,TGTGCCAGCTCACCAATGGGGGGCGAAACTGAAGCTTTCTTT
NA,TRBJ1-5,TRBV20-1,NA,14,CSASGTQLRQPQHF,TGCAGTGCTAGTGGGACGCAGCTTCGTCAGCCCCAGCATTTT
NA,TRBJ2-3,TRBV24-1,TRBD2,16,CATSEPTRGGTDTQYF,TGTGCCACCAGTGAACCTACCCGGGGGGGTACAGATACGCAGTATTTT
NA,TRBJ1-4,TRBV28,NA,19,CASSLLGSGQGLSNEKLFF,TGTGCCAGCAGTCTCTTGGGTTCGGGGCAGGGGTTATCTAATGAAAAACTGTTTTTT
NA,TRBJ1-5,TRBV30,NA,13,CAWSVEGRQPQHF,TGTGCCTGGAGTGTAGAGGGACGACAGCCCCAGCATTTT
once,TRBJ2-7,TRBV6-5,NA,13,CASSYAKSYEQYF,TGTGCCAGCAGTTACGCTAAATCCTACGAGCAGTACTTC
NA,TRBJ2-7,TRBV18,TRBD1,14,CASSPLQGANEQYF,TGTGCCAGCTCACCCCTACAGGGGGCAAACGAGCAGTACTTC
NA,TRBJ1-2,TRBV6-4,NA,14,CASSDSRRGDGYTF,TGTGCCAGCAGTGACTCGAGGAGGGGGGATGGCTACACCTTC
NA,TRBJ1-2,TRBV7-9,NA,15,CASSLVASANYGYTF,TGTGCCAGCAGCTTAGTCGCCAGTGCTAACTATGGCTACACCTTC
NA,TRBJ2-1,TRBV23-1,NA,19,CASSQSKLTDSFSYNEQFF,TGCGCCAGCAGTCAATCGAAGTTGACAGACTCTTTCTCCTACAATGAGCAGTTCTTC
once,TRBJ2-7,TRBV7-8,NA,13,CASSTAGGYEQYF,TGTGCCAGCAGCACCGCGGGTGGGTACGAGCAGTACTTC
NA,TRBJ1-5,TRBV4-3,NA,19,CASSQDMGWDPGVNQPQHF,TGCGCCAGCAGCCAAGATATGGGGTGGGACCCGGGGGTCAATCAGCCCCAGCATTTT
NA,TRBJ1-4,TRBV3-1/TRBV3-2,NA,14,CASSQDRTNEKLFF,TGTGCCAGCAGCCAAGATAGGACTAATGAAAAACTGTTTTTT
NA,TRBJ2-7,TRBV4-2,NA,14,CASARDASTYEQYF,TGTGCCAGCGCGAGGGACGCAAGCACCTACGAGCAGTACTTC
NA,TRBJ2-3,TRBV19,TRBD1,18,CASSISARGQGSVDTQYF,TGTGCCAGTAGTATTTCTGCCAGAGGACAGGGGAGTGTGGATACGCAGTATTTT
NA,TRBJ2-2,TRBV5-1,NA,18,CASSLGGFGPLNTGELFF,TGCGCCAGCAGCTTGGGTGGCTTTGGGCCCTTAAACACCGGGGAGCTGTTTTTT
NA,TRBJ1-4,TRBV10-3,NA,15,CAISERGALNEKLFF,TGTGCCATCAGTGAGAGGGGGGCACTTAATGAAAAACTGTTTTTT